The rows below give T cell receptor beta chains drawn from one sample of a study of cytomegalovirus exposure and HLA in healthy donors. This table comes from immunoSEQ multiplex PCR, and its TCRdb copy is limited to in-frame clones, with some not included. Altogether hundreds of thousands of clones are present, 76% being singletons, with the ten largest covering roughly 0.62%. Sequencing was carried out using PBMCs. The receptors stem from a young man in good health and CMV-seronegative. Each CDR3 is given without its conserved first and last residue. Fields, in order: V gene, clone size, J gene, CDR3 protein. The size of a clone is reported for some rows only, either as once, few or many, or as a class for expanded clones.

TRBV28	once	TRBJ2-1	ASRPPGTSGFNNEQF
TRBV7-9	few	TRBJ2-5	ASSLGTTFQETQY
TRBV7-9	NA	NA	ASSQYPFDRGLSEQY
TRBV5-1	few	TRBJ1-1	ASSTGQGARYTEAF
TRBV2	NA	TRBJ2-5	ASSETSGYQETQY
TRBV30	NA	TRBJ1-1	AWDGGQGGTEAF
TRBV30	NA	TRBJ2-2	AWSRVSSGNTGELF
TRBV2	NA	TRBJ1-2	ASSEARVEGYT
TRBV6-1	NA	TRBJ2-7	ASSERTVGVKRGEQY
TRBV11-1	NA	TRBJ2-7	ASSNYTGISEQY
TRBV27	NA	TRBJ2-3	ASSLSLAGDTQY
TRBV9	NA	TRBJ2-1	ASSVDNSGRVINEQF
TRBV2	NA	TRBJ2-3	ASASGPSSTDTQY
TRBV18	few	TRBJ2-3	ASSPLRGDTQY
TRBV15	NA	TRBJ2-7	ATSSYLSSYEQY
TRBV9	NA	TRBJ2-7	ASSGDGQGSNEQY
TRBV28	NA	TRBJ1-3	ASRPTGTGNTIY
TRBV10-1	NA	TRBJ2-7	ASSESEGQGSYEQY
TRBV10-3	NA	TRBJ2-3	AISDPRGLAQDTQY
TRBV10-2	few	TRBJ2-7	ASSESGVGGYRYEQY
TRBV11-2	NA	TRBJ1-3	ASSSGRALGNTIY
TRBV5-1	NA	TRBJ2-5	ASSFSAGVQETQY
TRBV19	NA	TRBJ2-1	AIGDTGTSYNEQF
TRBV4-1	NA	TRBJ1-3	ASSQPRQGGNTIY
TRBV5-1	NA	TRBJ1-4	ASSLLTGIGDEKLF
TRBV9	NA	NA	ASSSPGQGPTYEQY
TRBV7-8	NA	TRBJ2-1	ASSFPTSVDNEQF
TRBV12-5	NA	TRBJ2-7	ASGLVGRGNTYEQY
TRBV18	NA	TRBJ2-1	ASSPPTGTGNYNEQF
TRBV7-6	few	TRBJ2-2	ASSLAGGGMTGELF
TRBV7-6	NA	TRBJ2-7	ASSLAQGYEQY
TRBV15	few	TRBJ2-7	ATSRDFKGWGRGSSYEQY
TRBV7-8	NA	TRBJ2-7	ASGTSGNYELY
TRBV2	many	TRBJ2-2	ASRGTGRNTGELF
TRBV2	NA	TRBJ1-5	ASSEGAVNQPQH
TRBV29-1	NA	TRBJ2-3	SVGLPGGGSTDTQY
TRBV7-2	NA	TRBJ2-5	ASSTRETQY
TRBV28	NA	TRBJ1-1	ASSPSMGSTEAF
TRBV5-8	few	TRBJ1-5	ASSFTTSQPQH
TRBV2	NA	TRBJ2-1	ASRPTSGAYNEQF
TRBV2	NA	TRBJ2-5	ASSFRRGETQY
TRBV19	NA	TRBJ1-2	ASNQDYGYT
TRBV7-2	NA	TRBJ2-5	ASSFPDRGETQY